The 15 T cell receptor beta chains reported below all come from one sample, sequenced in a study of T cells in Graves' hyperthyroidism and ophthalmopathy. It was RNA transcripts that yielded the amplified TCR beta CDR3 regions. The HTBI primer set served for first-round RT-PCR of the TCR CDR3. TCRdb itself ran the multiplex PCR reads through MiXCR, one entry per CDR3 protein. Among 370,000 or so distinct CDR3 sequences, approximately 12% were seen once, and the ten largest hold less than 25%. Sequenced input: blood. Source of these receptors: a man aged 25-40 years with Graves' hyperthyroidism that later progressed to Graves' ophthalmopathy.

In its sample, this clonotype was seen a few times. The V and J genes are TRBV10-1 and TRBJ1-5; a possible D gene is TRBD1 (5 bases). V was trimmed by 7 bases and J by 5 bases, leaving 9 bases between them. CDR1 and CDR2 (germline): WNHNN, SYGVQD (reference sequence). The CDR3 loop spans 12 amino acids. The CDR3 sequence: CASKGDDQPQHF. Written as DNA, the CDR3 is TGCGCCAGCAAAGGGGACGATCAGCCCCAGCATTTT.

In this sample, this clonotype turned up many times. The chain couples TRBV3-1 to TRBJ1-1, with D maybe TRBD1 (6 bases). Per the germline V gene, CDR1 is LGHDT and CDR2 is YNNKEL (reference sequence). V shed 4 bases and J shed 5 bases, with 14 bases lying between them. The CDR3 runs 14 residues. The CDR3: CASSPSTGLTEAFF. DNA of the CDR3: TGTGCCAGCAGCCCTTCAACAGGGTTGACTGAAGCTTTCTTT. The whole variable domain, filled in from reference TRBV3-1 and TRBJ1-1, reads DTAVSQTPKYLVTQMGNDKSIKCEQNLGHDTMYWYKQDSKKFLKIMFSYNNKELIINETVPNRFSPKSPDKAHLNLHINSLELGDSAVYFCASSPSTGLTEAFFGQGTRLTVV.

This clonotype has ten or more counts. The V call is TRBV7-9, the J call TRBJ2-7; 8 nucleotides match TRBD1. The CDR3 spans 15 residues. The germline V gene encodes CDR1 SEHNR and CDR2 FQNEAQ (reference sequence). The V segment lost 4 bases and the J segment 4 bases; nucleotides outside the gene matches: 9. CDR3: CASSSTGQGIYEQYF. DNA of the CDR3: TGTGCCAGCAGCTCAACCGGACAGGGAATATACGAGCAGTACTTC.

This clonotype appeared many times. The CDR3 loop reads CASSPLGTAYNSPLHF. The CDR3 DNA is TGTGCCAGCAGTCCACTCGGGACAGCATATAATTCACCCCTCCACTTT. The rearrangement uses TRBV27 and TRBJ1-6, with TRBD1 identical over 7 bases. Germline V gene data show CDR1 as MNHEY and CDR2 as SMNVEV (reference sequence). The CDR3 consists of 16 residues. After removal of 5 bases from V and 4 bases from J, the junction contained 8 bases not matched to a gene.

This clonotype occurred many times. The chain joins TRBV30 to TRBJ2-1, with TRBD2 identical over 10 bases. In germline, CDR1 is GTSNPN, CDR2 SVGIG (reference sequence). The CDR3 length is 15 residues. The junction had 5 bases not matched to a gene; V was cut back by 3 bases and J by 3 bases. CDR3 bases: TGTGCCTGGAGCCCCCAGCGGGGGGGCTACAATGAGCAGTTCTTC. As protein: CAWSPQRGGYNEQFF.

This clonotype occurred many times. The chain combines TRBV7-9 with TRBJ2-7; 10 bases are shared with TRBD1. With 5 bases clipped from V and 3 bases from J, the junction kept 4 bases outside the gene matches. The CDR3 totals 14 residues. Germline V gene lookup returns CDR1 SEHNR and CDR2 FQNEAQ (reference sequence). In DNA form, the CDR3 reads TGTGCCAGCAGCCCCAGGACAGGGGGCTACGAGCAGTACTTC. Its protein is CASSPRTGGYEQYF.

The chain carries TRBV20-1 and TRBJ2-7, with 7 bases lining up with TRBD2. This CDR3 is 14 amino acids long. The germline CDR1 and CDR2 sequences are DFQATT and SNEGSKA (reference sequence). V was pared by 1 base and J by 4 bases, with 7 bases of the junction left unmatched. CDR3 nucleotides: TGCAGTGCTAGAGTTGGGGGGGTCAAATACGAGCAGTACTTC. It is translated as CSARVGGVKYEQYF.

This clonotype has a count of ten or more. The gene calls are TRBV2 and TRBJ2-5; TRBD1 aligns across 10 bases. The J segment lost 4 bases and the V segment lost 8 bases, leaving 1 base of the junction unmatched. Germline assignment: CDR1 SNHLY and CDR2 FYNNEI. The CDR3 consists of 12 residues. DNA of the CDR3: TGTGCCAGCGGACAGGGGGGAGAGACCCAGTACTTC. This sequence encodes CASGQGGETQYF.

This clonotype appeared many times. The chain carries TRBV2 and TRBJ1-4; TRBD1 matches at 9 bases. The CDR3 totals 15 residues. V lost 6 bases and J lost 5; bases outside the gene matches: 7. Per germline, CDR1 SNHLY and CDR2 FYNNEI. CDR3: CASRKKDRGNEKLFF. CDR3 DNA sequence: TGTGCCAGCAGGAAGAAGGACAGGGGAAATGAAAAACTGTTTTTT.

This clonotype has ten or more counts. V usage is TRBV5-5 and J usage is TRBJ2-7; unclear D gene. The CDR3 runs 17 residues. V gave up 2 bases and J gave up 6 bases, with 24 bases separating them. Germline V gene data show CDR1 as SGHKS and CDR2 as YYEKEE (reference sequence). CDR3 coding DNA: TGTGCCAGCAGCTTCCCGTACGTAGGGCAGGTAATTGGCGAGCAGTACTTC. This codes for CASSFPYVGQVIGEQYF.

This clonotype was counted ten times or more. The gene calls are TRBV27 and TRBJ1-2, with no clear D. CDR1 is MNHEY and CDR2 is SMNVEV in the germline V gene (reference sequence). The CDR3 runs 14 residues. Trimming took 4 bases from V and 1 from J, leaving 10 bases between them. CDR3 nucleotides: TGTGCCAGCAGTTCGTCAGCCAGTAACTATGGCTACACCTTC. Its translation is CASSSSASNYGYTF.

In its sample, this clonotype was seen many times. The rearrangement links TRBV11-2 to TRBJ1-5; TRBD1 aligns across 8 bases. J lost 3 bases, V lost 3 bases, and 4 bases had no gene match. CDR1 is SGHAT and CDR2 is FQNNGV in the germline V gene. CDR3 length: 15 amino acids. The CDR3 reads CASSLRTGHNQPQHF. The CDR3 nucleotides are TGTGCCAGCAGCTTGCGGACAGGGCACAATCAGCCCCAGCATTTT.

This chain links TRBV3-1 with TRBJ1-2; 9 bases map to TRBD1. J lost 8 bases, V lost 0 bases, and 10 bases had no gene match. CDR1 LGHDT and CDR2 YNNKEL come from the germline V gene (reference sequence). The CDR3 is 16 amino acids. The CDR3, as DNA: TGTGCCAGCAGCCAAGATCAAGGACAGGGGATCCGCGGCTACACCTTC. It translates to CASSQDQGQGIRGYTF.

The CDR3 is CASSFGTEGKQYF. The CDR3 coding sequence is TGTGCCAGCAGCTTTGGGACAGAGGGAAAGCAGTACTTC. The gene calls are TRBV5-4 and TRBJ2-7; the match to TRBD1 covers 7 bases. The CDR3 totals 13 residues. The ends lost 2 bases at V and 8 bases at J; junction bases unmatched: 7. The germline V gene encodes CDR1 SGHNT and CDR2 YYREEE (reference sequence).

For this clonotype: One base away lies a much larger clone, so this may be a sequencing read error. DNA of the CDR3: TGTGCCAGCAGTGACTTTTCGGATACAAATGAAAAACTGTCTTTT. Protein product: CASSDFSDTNEKLSF. The V gene is TRBV28, the J gene TRBJ1-4; D gene ambiguous. This CDR3 has 15 amino acids. Germline V gene lookup returns CDR1 MDHEN and CDR2 SYDVKM. Based on the CDR3 plus reference TRBV28 and TRBJ1-4, the full variable domain is DVKVTQSSRYLVKRTGEKVFLECVQDMDHENMFWYRQDPGLGLRLIYFSYDVKMKEKGDIPEGYSVSREKKERFSLILESASTNQTSMYLCASSDFSDTNEKLSFGSGTQLSVL.